Shown below are 23 T cell receptor beta chains from a single sample sequenced in a study of blood T cell repertoires in COVID-19. The data were produced by immunoSEQ multiplex PCR, yet TCRdb's version contains in-frame clones alone and is incomplete. This sample has over 250,000 clones, with over 80% found just once. Material for sequencing was PBMCs or T cells enriched from blood (not recorded which). These receptors all come from a woman aged 18-30 years who had recovered from COVID-19.

The rearrangement joins TRBV28 to TRBJ1-2; tentatively, D is TRBD1 (6 bases). The length of the CDR3 is 15 residues. Trimming took off 8 bases at V and 4 bases at J, with 20 bases between the two ends. Germline V lookup: CDR1 MDHEN, CDR2 SYDVKM. Written as DNA, the CDR3 is TGTGCCAGCCTCCCCGTTGGGGACAACATCTATGGCTACACCTTC. This sequence encodes CASLPVGDNIYGYTF.

The V and J genes are TRBV30 and TRBJ2-5; D perhaps matches TRBD1 (6 bases). V lost 4 bases and J 9 bases, leaving 18 bases between the germline ends. This CDR3 contains 13 residues. Germline V lookup: CDR1 GTSNPN, CDR2 SVGIG (reference sequence). CDR3 coding DNA: TGTGCCTGGAACAGGGACCAAATTGGGGCCCAGTACTTC. This gives the protein CAWNRDQIGAQYF.

The chain combines TRBV6-1 with TRBJ1-3; unclear D gene. The CDR3 covers 17 residues. From germline, CDR1 is MNHNS and CDR2 SASEGT. With 3 bases removed from V and 4 bases from J, the gap between germline ends came to 19 bases. CDR3 bases: TGTGCCAGCAGTGATGTCCGGGCGAGGGAAATAGGAAACACCATATATTTT. It codes for CASSDVRAREIGNTIYF.

The chain uses TRBV19 and TRBJ1-1, with 8 bases that match TRBD1. The CDR3 runs 15 residues. Germline loops: CDR1 LNHDA, CDR2 SQIVND (reference sequence). V lost 3 bases and J lost 5; bases outside the gene matches: 8. CDR3 region: CASSMVQGAQTEAFF. The CDR3 DNA is TGTGCCAGTAGTATGGTGCAGGGGGCGCAAACTGAAGCTTTCTTT.

This CDR3 is CASSHEGTAHYGYTF. CDR3 DNA: TGTGCCAGCAGCCACGAAGGGACAGCCCACTATGGCTACACCTTC. The chain has TRBV3-1 (or the pseudogene TRBV3-2) and TRBJ1-2; 7 nucleotides match TRBD1. This CDR3 has 15 amino acids. V dropped 3 bases and J dropped 3; count of bases not matched to a gene: 7. The germline V gene encodes CDR1 LGHDT and CDR2 YNNKEL (reference sequence).

The V call is TRBV9, the J call TRBJ2-3; 8 bases line up with TRBD2. Germline lookup yields CDR1 SGDLS and CDR2 YYNGEE. The CDR3 runs 17 residues. Germline trimming cut 0 bases from V and 1 base from J; bases unmatched to any gene: 7. The CDR3 reads CASSVGPGGRGTDTQYF. CDR3 nucleotides: TGTGCCAGCAGCGTAGGGCCGGGGGGGCGCGGCACAGATACGCAGTATTTT. Full variable domain (remainder filled in from reference TRBV9 and TRBJ2-3): DSGVTQTPKHLITATGQRVTLRCSPRSGDLSVYWYQQSLDQGLQFLIQYYNGEERAKGNILERFSAQQFPDLHSELNLSSLELGDSALYFCASSVGPGGRGTDTQYFGPGTRLTVL.

V and J are TRBV18 and TRBJ1-1; 7 positions agree with TRBD1. Germline values: CDR1 KGHSH, CDR2 LQKENI. The CDR3 runs 15 residues. Trimming cost V 4 bases and J 1 base; bases outside gene matches: 6. The DNA of the CDR3 is TGTGCCAGCTCACAAATCACAGGGGAGAACACTGAAGCTTTCTTT. Translating gives CASSQITGENTEAFF.

This clone was observed once. The rearrangement uses TRBV19 and TRBJ2-2; D is uncertain. The CDR3 has 15 residues. Trimming took 3 bases from V and 1 from J, leaving 9 bases between them. From germline, CDR1 is LNHDA and CDR2 SQIVND (reference sequence). DNA of the CDR3: TGTGCCAGTAGTATGGTACAGATGAACACCGGGGAGCTGTTTTTT. It is translated as CASSMVQMNTGELFF.

The chain combines TRBV11-2 with TRBJ2-4; the match to TRBD1 covers 9 bases. Germline CDR1 is SGHAT and CDR2 is FQNNGV. The CDR3 totals 15 residues. The V and J ends lost 6 bases and 7 bases, in that order; junction bases with no gene match: 10. CDR3 protein: CASSISRDRVNIQYF. CDR3 sequence (DNA): TGTGCCAGCAGTATAAGCCGGGACAGGGTTAACATTCAGTACTTC. Combining the CDR3 with reference TRBV11-2 and TRBJ2-4 gives the whole variable domain EAGVAQSPRYKIIEKRQSVAFWCNPISGHATLYWYQQILGQGPKLLIQFQNNGVVDDSQLPKDRFSAERLKGVDSTLKIQPAKLEDSAVYLCASSISRDRVNIQYFGAGTRLSVL.

The CDR3 DNA follows: TGTGCCAGCAGTCCCCGACAGAATAATTCACCCCTCCACTTT. It is translated as CASSPRQNNSPLHF. This rearrangement joins TRBV28 to TRBJ1-6; D is perhaps TRBD1 (5 bases). V was cut by 5 bases and J by 5 bases, with 10 bases left in between. Germline lookup yields CDR1 MDHEN and CDR2 SYDVKM. The CDR3 runs to 14 residues.

The chain has TRBV28 and TRBJ2-3, with a tentative D call TRBD2 (6 bases). V shed 6 bases and J shed 0 bases, with 10 bases lying between them. Per germline, CDR1 MDHEN and CDR2 SYDVKM. The CDR3 totals 14 residues. CDR3 residues: CASRGGASTDTQYF. The CDR3 coding sequence is TGTGCCAGCAGGGGCGGGGCTAGCACAGATACGCAGTATTTT.

The chain links TRBV6-2 or TRBV6-3 to TRBJ2-7, with D perhaps matching TRBD2 (5 bases). Germline V gives CDR1 MNHEY, CDR2 SVGEGT. The V and J ends lost 0 bases and 3 bases respectively, with 24 bases between them. CDR3 length: 19 residues. The DNA for the CDR3 is TGTGCCAGCAGTTACTCGAGGGATTGGTCGGCAGCGACGAACTACGAGCAGTACTTC. This codes for CASSYSRDWSAATNYEQYF.

This clone was picked up a small number of times. The V and J genes are TRBV4-2 and TRBJ2-1, with 9 bases matching TRBD2. The CDR3 covers 16 residues. Germline V gene sequence: CDR1 LGHNA, CDR2 YNFKEQ. The V segment lost 0 bases and the J segment 0 bases; nucleotides outside the gene matches: 0. CDR3 sequence (DNA): TGTGCCAGCAGCCAAGAAGCGGGAGGCTCCTACAATGAGCAGTTCTTC. Its protein product is CASSQEAGGSYNEQFF.

The chain uses TRBV7-2 and TRBJ1-2; the D gene is possibly TRBD1 (6 bases). Trimming took 3 bases from V and 8 from J, leaving 16 bases between them. CDR3 length: 14 amino acids. Germline V gene data show CDR1 as SGHTA and CDR2 as FQGNSA. CDR3 sequence: CASSLSRGGRGYTF. The CDR3 coding sequence is TGTGCCAGCAGCTTGAGCAGGGGTGGCAGGGGCTACACCTTC.

The CDR3 region has the DNA TGTGCCAGCAGCGTAGTGGGTAGCGCGAGAGAGACCCAGTACTTC. Translating gives CASSVVGSARETQYF. V usage is TRBV9 and J usage is TRBJ2-5; possible D gene TRBD2, 5 bases. The V gene lost 0 bases and the J gene lost 4 bases, with 13 bases spanning the gap. The CDR3 has 15 residues. The germline gives CDR1 SGDLS, CDR2 YYNGEE.

The V gene is TRBV9, the J gene TRBJ1-4; TRBD1 aligns across 8 bases. Unmatched junction bases numbered 5, after V lost 0 bases and J lost 7 bases. The CDR3 spans 15 residues. CDR1 is SGDLS, CDR2 YYNGEE, per germline. CDR3 loop: CASSVATGDVEKLFF. The CDR3 nucleotides read TGTGCCAGCAGCGTAGCGACAGGGGACGTTGAAAAACTGTTTTTT.

This sequence joins TRBV7-6 and TRBJ2-1, with TRBD2 matching over 9 bases. The germline V gene encodes CDR1 SGHVS and CDR2 FNYEAQ. With V trimmed by 5 bases and J by 2 bases, 13 bases remained unmatched. This CDR3 spans 18 amino acids. The CDR3 bases are TGTGCCAGCAGCCCTCTTGGCGGGAGGGCCCGGGCCTACAATGAGCAGTTCTTC. It translates to CASSPLGGRARAYNEQFF.

CDR3 region: CASSPNEGRQPQHF. In DNA form, the CDR3 reads TGTGCCAGCTCACCCAACGAGGGCCGGCAGCCCCAGCATTTT. The V and J genes are TRBV18 and TRBJ1-5; D is unresolved. The CDR3 loop spans 14 amino acids. Between the trimmed V and J ends, which lost 3 bases and 7 bases, there was a span of 13 bases. Germline CDR1 reads KGHSH; CDR2 reads LQKENI.

The CDR3 spells CASSPRDNEQFF. The CDR3 DNA is TGTGCCAGCAGTCCCAGGGACAATGAGCAGTTCTTC. This sequence joins TRBV12-3 or TRBV12-4 and TRBJ2-1; tentative D call: TRBD1 (5 bases). This CDR3 comprises 12 residues. With 5 bases removed from V and 5 bases from J, the gap between germline ends came to 7 bases.

This clone has only one observation. This chain links TRBV9 with TRBJ1-2; D call uncertain. The length of the CDR3 is 12 residues. The germline V and J ends were trimmed by 2 bases and 4 bases, with 6 bases remaining between them. Germline CDR1 is SGDLS and CDR2 is YYNGEE. The CDR3 is CASSVASYGYTF. Written as DNA, the CDR3 is TGTGCCAGCAGCGTGGCAAGCTATGGCTACACCTTC.

The chain is built from TRBV5-4 and TRBJ2-7; 12 positions match TRBD1. The V and J ends lost 2 bases and 6 bases, in that order; junction bases with no gene match: 6. Germline values: CDR1 SGHNT, CDR2 YYREEE (reference sequence). This CDR3 region has 15 residues. As DNA, the CDR3 is TGTGCCAGCAGCTTTCCCGGGACAGGGGGCAGCGAGCAGTACTTC. It encodes CASSFPGTGGSEQYF.

The gene calls are TRBV27 and TRBJ1-6, with D perhaps matching TRBD1 (6 bases). V was pared by 2 bases and J by 8 bases, with 10 bases between. The CDR3 sequence is 14 residues long. In germline, CDR1 is MNHEY, CDR2 SMNVEV (reference sequence). This CDR3 is CASSLTNRDSPLHF. The CDR3 DNA reads as TGTGCCAGCAGTTTAACGAACAGGGATTCACCCCTCCACTTT.

This sequence joins TRBV12-3 or TRBV12-4 and TRBJ2-7, with a weak D call TRBD1 (5 bases). The CDR3 sequence is 12 residues long. Trimming left V 6 bases short and J 3 bases short, with 9 bases between. The CDR3 spells CASSQGGYEQYF. CDR3 sequence (DNA): TGTGCCAGCAGCCAGGGCGGCTACGAGCAGTACTTC.